A selection of T cell receptor beta chains follows, all from one sample in a study of Graves' ophthalmopathy and Graves' hyperthyroidism. TCRdb re-analysed the multiplex PCR reads in MiXCR, keeping a single row per CDR3 protein. This sample has approximately 700,000 distinct CDR3 sequences, with roughly two fifths found just once. The sample was peripheral blood. All receptors derive from an adult man with Graves' ophthalmopathy. CDR3s include the opening cysteine and the closing phenylalanine or tryptophan. D genes are given only for firm matches. Expanded clones are given a class, and other clones once, few, many or no size at all.

v_gene	j_gene	d_gene	abundance	CDR3aa	CDR3nt
TRBV7-2	TRBJ1-4	-	many	CASSLSGNEKLFF	TGTGCCAGCAGCTTATCGGGAAATGAAAAACTGTTTTTT
TRBV20-1	TRBJ2-2	-	few	CSARRGDNTGELFF	TGCAGTGCTAGGCGGGGAGATAACACCGGGGAGCTGTTTTTT
TRBV15	TRBJ1-6	-	-	CATSRFPGAGDSPLHF	TGTGCCACCAGCAGATTCCCGGGGGCAGGGGATTCACCCCTCCACTTT
TRBV10-3	TRBJ1-5	TRBD1	few	CASSTANRGLAFSNQPQHF	TGTGCCAGCAGCACAGCGAACAGGGGATTAGCGTTTAGCAATCAGCCCCAGCATTTT
TRBV5-4	TRBJ2-5	TRBD1	few	CASSSGQREETQYF	TGTGCCAGCAGCTCGGGACAGCGTGAGGAGACCCAGTACTTC
TRBV7-9	TRBJ2-7	-	-	CASSSDGQYSYEQYF	TGTGCCAGCAGCTCGGATGGACAATACTCCTACGAGCAGTACTTC
TRBV7-2	TRBJ2-7	-	many	CASSLELRYEQYF	TGTGCCAGCAGCTTAGAGTTGCGGTACGAGCAGTACTTC
TRBV10-3	TRBJ2-5	-	-	CASSVETGPPQETQYF	TGTGCCAGCAGTGTAGAGACAGGACCACCACAAGAGACCCAGTACTTC
TRBV28	TRBJ2-7	-	-	CASSSSDSYEQDF	TGTGCCAGCAGTTCATCGGACTCCTACGAGCAGGACTTC
TRBV25-1	TRBJ2-7	TRBD1	many	CASSDGGQASPAYF	TGTGCCAGCAGTGATGGGGGACAGGCGTCCCCGGCGTACTTC
TRBV7-9	TRBJ2-3	TRBD2	-	CASSLKGSGGWYF	TGTGCCAGCAGCTTAAAGGGTAGCGGGGGGTGGTATTTT